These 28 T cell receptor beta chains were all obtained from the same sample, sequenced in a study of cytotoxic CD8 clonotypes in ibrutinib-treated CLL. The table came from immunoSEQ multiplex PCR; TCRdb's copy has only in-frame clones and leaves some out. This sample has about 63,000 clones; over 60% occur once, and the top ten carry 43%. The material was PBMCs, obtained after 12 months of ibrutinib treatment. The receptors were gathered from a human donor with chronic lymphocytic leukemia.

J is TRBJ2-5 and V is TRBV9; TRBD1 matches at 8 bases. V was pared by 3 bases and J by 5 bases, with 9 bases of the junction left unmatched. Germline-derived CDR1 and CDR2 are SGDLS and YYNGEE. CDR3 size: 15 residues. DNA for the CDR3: TGTGCCAGCAGCGAATACTCAGGGGGCGGGGAGACCCAGTACTTC. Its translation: CASSEYSGGGETQYF.

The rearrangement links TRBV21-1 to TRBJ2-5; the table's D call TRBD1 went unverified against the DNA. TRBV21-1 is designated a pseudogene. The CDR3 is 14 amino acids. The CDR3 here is CASSKGGIGETQYF. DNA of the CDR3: TGTGCCAGCAGCAAAGGGGGCATAGGAGAGACCCAGTACTTC.

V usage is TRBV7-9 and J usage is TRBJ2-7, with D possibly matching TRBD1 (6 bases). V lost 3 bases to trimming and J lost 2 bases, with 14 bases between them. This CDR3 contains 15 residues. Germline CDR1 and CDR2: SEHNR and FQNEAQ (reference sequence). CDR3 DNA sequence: TGTGCCAGCAGCTTGGGGGTACAGGGACCCTACGAGCAGTACTTC. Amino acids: CASSLGVQGPYEQYF.

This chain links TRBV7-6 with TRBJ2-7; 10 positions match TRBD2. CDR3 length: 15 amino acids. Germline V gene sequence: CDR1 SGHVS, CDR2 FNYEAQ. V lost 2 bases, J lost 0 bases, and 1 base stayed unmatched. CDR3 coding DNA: TGTGCCAGCAGCTTATCTAGCGGGAGCTCCTACGAGCAGTACTTC. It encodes CASSLSSGSSYEQYF. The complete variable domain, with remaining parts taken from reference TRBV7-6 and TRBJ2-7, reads GAGVSQSPRYKVTKRGQDVALRCDPISGHVSLYWYRQALGQGPEFLTYFNYEAQQDKSGLPNDRFSAERPEGSISTLTIQRTEQRDSAMYRCASSLSSGSSYEQYFGPGTRLTVT.

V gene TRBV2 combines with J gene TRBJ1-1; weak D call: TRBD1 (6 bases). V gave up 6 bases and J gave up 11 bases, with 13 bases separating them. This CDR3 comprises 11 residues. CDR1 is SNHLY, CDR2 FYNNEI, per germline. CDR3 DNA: TGTGCCAGCAGGGTCACAGGGTGGGCTTTCTTT. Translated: CASRVTGWAFF.

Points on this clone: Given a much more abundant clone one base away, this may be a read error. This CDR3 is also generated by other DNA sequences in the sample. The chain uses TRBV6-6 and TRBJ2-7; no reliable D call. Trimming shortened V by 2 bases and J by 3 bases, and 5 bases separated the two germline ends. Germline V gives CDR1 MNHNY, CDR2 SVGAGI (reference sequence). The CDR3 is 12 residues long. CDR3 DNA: TGTGCCAGCAGTTACGGTAACTACGAGCAGTACTTC. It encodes CASSYGNYEQYF.

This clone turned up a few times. CDR3 sequence reads: CASKASQTQYF. The CDR3 coding sequence is TGCGCCAGCAAAGCCTCACAGACCCAGTACTTC. The J gene is TRBJ2-5, the V gene TRBV10-1; D gene unclear. Germline V gives CDR1 WNHNN, CDR2 SYGVQD (reference sequence). The CDR3 is made up of 11 amino acids. Trimming removed 7 bases at V and 6 bases at J, with 9 bases between.

CDR3 in DNA: TGTGCCAGCTTACTCGACAGGGGACTGACCTACGAGCAGTACTTC. It encodes CASLLDRGLTYEQYF. The chain employs TRBV28 and TRBJ2-7, with 8 nucleotides matching TRBD1. CDR1 is MDHEN and CDR2 is SYDVKM in the germline V gene. J was trimmed by 2 bases and V by 8 bases; bases with no gene match: 11. The CDR3 sequence is 15 residues long.

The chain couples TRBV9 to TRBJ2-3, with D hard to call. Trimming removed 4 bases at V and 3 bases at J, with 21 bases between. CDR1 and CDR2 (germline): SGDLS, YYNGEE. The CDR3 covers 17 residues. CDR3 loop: CASSPFKWERWTDTQYF. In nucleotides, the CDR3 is TGTGCCAGCAGCCCCTTTAAATGGGAACGGTGGACAGATACGCAGTATTTT.

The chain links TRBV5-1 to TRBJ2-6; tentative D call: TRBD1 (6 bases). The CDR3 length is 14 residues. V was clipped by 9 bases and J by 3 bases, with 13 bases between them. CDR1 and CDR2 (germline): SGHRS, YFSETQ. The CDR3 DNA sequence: TGCGCCACCGGCCAGGGGTTTGGGGCCAACGTCCTGACTTTC. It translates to CATGQGFGANVLTF.

The CDR3 reads CASSARIAGVGTGELFF. The CDR3 DNA sequence: TGCGCCAGCAGCGCCCGAATAGCGGGAGTTGGTACCGGGGAGCTGTTTTTT. This sequence joins TRBV4-1 and TRBJ2-2; 9 positions match TRBD2. Losses at the gene ends were 5 bases for V and 5 bases for J; bases not matched to a gene: 12. The CDR3 length is 17 residues. Germline lookup yields CDR1 MGHRA and CDR2 YSYEKL.

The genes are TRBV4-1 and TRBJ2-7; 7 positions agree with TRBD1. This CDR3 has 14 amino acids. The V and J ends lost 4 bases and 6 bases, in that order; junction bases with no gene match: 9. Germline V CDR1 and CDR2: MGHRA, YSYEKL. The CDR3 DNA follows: TGCGCCAGCAGCCCACAGACAGGGTTGGGCGAGCAGTACTTC. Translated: CASSPQTGLGEQYF.

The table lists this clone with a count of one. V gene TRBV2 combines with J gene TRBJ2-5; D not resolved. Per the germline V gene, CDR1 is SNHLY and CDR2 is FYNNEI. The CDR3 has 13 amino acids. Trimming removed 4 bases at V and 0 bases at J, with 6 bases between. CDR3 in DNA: TGTGCCAGCAGTGGAAACGACCAAGAGACCCAGTACTTC. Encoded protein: CASSGNDQETQYF.

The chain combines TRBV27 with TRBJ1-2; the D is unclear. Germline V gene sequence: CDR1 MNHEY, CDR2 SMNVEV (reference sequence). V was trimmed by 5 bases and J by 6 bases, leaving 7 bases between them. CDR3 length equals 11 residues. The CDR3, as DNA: TGTGCCAGCAGTCCCCCCCATGGCTACACCTTC. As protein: CASSPPHGYTF.

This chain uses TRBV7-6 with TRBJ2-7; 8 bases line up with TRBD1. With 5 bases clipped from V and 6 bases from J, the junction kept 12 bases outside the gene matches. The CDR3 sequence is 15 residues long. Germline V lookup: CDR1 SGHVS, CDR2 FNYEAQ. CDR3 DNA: TGTGCCAGCAGCCCAGCGTCTGGGACAGGCGGCGAGCAGTACTTC. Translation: CASSPASGTGGEQYF. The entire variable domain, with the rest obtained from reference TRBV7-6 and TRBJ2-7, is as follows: GAGVSQSPRYKVTKRGQDVALRCDPISGHVSLYWYRQALGQGPEFLTYFNYEAQQDKSGLPNDRFSAERPEGSISTLTIQRTEQRDSAMYRCASSPASGTGGEQYFGPGTRLTVT.

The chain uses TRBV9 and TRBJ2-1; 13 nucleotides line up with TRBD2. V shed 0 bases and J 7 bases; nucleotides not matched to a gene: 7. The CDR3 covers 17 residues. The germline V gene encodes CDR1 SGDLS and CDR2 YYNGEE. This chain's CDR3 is CASSVAGGLAGKNEQFF. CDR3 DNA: TGTGCCAGCAGCGTAGCTGGGGGACTAGCGGGAAAGAATGAGCAGTTCTTC.

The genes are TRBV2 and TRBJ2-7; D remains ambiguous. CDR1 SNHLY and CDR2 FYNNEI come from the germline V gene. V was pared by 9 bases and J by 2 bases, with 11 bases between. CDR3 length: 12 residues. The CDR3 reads CASIDPTYEQYF. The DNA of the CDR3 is TGTGCCAGTATTGACCCAACCTACGAGCAGTACTTC.

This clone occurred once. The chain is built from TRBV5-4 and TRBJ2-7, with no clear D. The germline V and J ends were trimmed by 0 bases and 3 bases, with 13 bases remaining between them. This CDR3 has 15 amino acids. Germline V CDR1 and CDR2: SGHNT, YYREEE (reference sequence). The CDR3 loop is CASSLAGGFSYEQYF. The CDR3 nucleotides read TGTGCCAGCAGCTTGGCAGGCGGATTTAGCTACGAGCAGTACTTC. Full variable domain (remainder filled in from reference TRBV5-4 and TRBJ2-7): ETGVTQSPTHLIKTRGQQVTLRCSSQSGHNTVSWYQQALGQGPQFIFQYYREEENGRGNFPPRFSGLQFPNYSSELNVNALELDDSALYLCASSLAGGFSYEQYFGPGTRLTVT.

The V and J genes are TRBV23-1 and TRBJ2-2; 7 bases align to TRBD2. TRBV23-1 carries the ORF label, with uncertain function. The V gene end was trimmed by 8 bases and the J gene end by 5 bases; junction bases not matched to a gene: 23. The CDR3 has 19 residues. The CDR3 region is CASQSSRVFSGRRTGELFF. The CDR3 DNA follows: TGCGCCAGCCAGTCCAGTCGCGTGTTTAGCGGGCGGCGGACCGGGGAGCTGTTTTTT.

The CDR3 loop reads CASSYSPLENEQFF. In nucleotides, the CDR3 is TGTGCCAGCAGTTACTCGCCCCTAGAGAACGAGCAGTTCTTC. The chain carries TRBV6-5 and TRBJ2-1; unclear D gene. The CDR3 is made up of 14 amino acids. V dropped 0 bases and J dropped 10 bases, with 13 bases sitting between them. Germline CDR1 and CDR2: MNHEY and SVGAGI.

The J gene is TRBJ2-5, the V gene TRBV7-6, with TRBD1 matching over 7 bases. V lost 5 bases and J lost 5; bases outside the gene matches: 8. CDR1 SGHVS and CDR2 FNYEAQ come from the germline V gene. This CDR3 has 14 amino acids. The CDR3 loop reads CASSRNRGRETQYF. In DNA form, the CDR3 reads TGTGCCAGCAGCCGGAACAGGGGCCGGGAGACCCAGTACTTC.

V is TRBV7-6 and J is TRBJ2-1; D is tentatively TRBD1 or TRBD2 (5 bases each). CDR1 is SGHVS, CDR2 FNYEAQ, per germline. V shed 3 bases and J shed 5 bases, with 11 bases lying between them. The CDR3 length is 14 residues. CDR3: CASSLVGDDNEQFF. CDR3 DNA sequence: TGTGCCAGCAGCTTGGTGGGGGACGACAATGAGCAGTTCTTC.

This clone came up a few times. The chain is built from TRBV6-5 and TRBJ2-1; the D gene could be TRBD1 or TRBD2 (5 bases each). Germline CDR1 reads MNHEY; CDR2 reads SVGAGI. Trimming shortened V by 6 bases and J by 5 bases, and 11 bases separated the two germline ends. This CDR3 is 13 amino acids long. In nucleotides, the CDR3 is TGTGCCAGCAGATGGGGGACCGACAATGAGCAGTTCTTC. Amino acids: CASRWGTDNEQFF.

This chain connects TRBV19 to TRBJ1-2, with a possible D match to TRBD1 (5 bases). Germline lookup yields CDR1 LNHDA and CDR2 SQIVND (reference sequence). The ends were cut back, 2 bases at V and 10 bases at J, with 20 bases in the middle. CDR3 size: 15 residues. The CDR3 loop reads CASSIRGKEGHDYTF. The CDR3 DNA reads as TGTGCCAGTAGTATAAGGGGAAAAGAGGGTCACGACTACACCTTC. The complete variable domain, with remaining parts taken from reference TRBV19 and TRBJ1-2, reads DGGITQSPKYLFRKEGQNVTLSCEQNLNHDAMYWYRQDPGQGLRLIYYSQIVNDFQKGDIAEGYSVSREKKESFPLTVTSAQKNPTAFYLCASSIRGKEGHDYTFGSGTRLTVV.

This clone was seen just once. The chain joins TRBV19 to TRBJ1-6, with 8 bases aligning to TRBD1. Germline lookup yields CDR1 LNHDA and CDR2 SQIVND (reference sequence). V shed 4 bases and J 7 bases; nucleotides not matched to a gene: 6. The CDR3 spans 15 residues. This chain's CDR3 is CASSSRQGKNSPLHF. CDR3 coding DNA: TGTGCCAGTAGTAGCCGACAGGGGAAGAATTCACCCCTCCACTTT.

In nucleotides, the CDR3 is TGCGCCAGCAGCTTGACCTCGACAGGCTACAATGAGCAGTTCTTC. It encodes CASSLTSTGYNEQFF. The chain uses TRBV5-1 and TRBJ2-1; maybe TRBD1 (6 bases). Between the trimmed V and J ends, which lost 1 base and 3 bases, there was a span of 11 bases. The CDR3 is 15 amino acids. In germline, CDR1 is SGHRS, CDR2 YFSETQ.

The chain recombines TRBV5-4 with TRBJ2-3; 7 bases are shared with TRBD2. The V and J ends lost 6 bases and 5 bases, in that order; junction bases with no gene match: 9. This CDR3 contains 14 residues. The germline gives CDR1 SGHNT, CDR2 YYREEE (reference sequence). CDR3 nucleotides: TGTGCCAGCACCCCGGCGGGACTAAGAGATACGCAGTATTTT. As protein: CASTPAGLRDTQYF. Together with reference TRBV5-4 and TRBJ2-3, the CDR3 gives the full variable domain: ETGVTQSPTHLIKTRGQQVTLRCSSQSGHNTVSWYQQALGQGPQFIFQYYREEENGRGNFPPRFSGLQFPNYSSELNVNALELDDSALYLCASTPAGLRDTQYFGPGTRLTVL.

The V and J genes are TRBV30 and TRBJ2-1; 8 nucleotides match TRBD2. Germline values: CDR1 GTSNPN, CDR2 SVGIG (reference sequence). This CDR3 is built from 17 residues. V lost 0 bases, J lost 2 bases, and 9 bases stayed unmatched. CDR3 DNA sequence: TGTGCCTGGAGTGTACGACCAGGTAGCGGGGCCTACAATGAGCAGTTCTTC. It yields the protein CAWSVRPGSGAYNEQFF.